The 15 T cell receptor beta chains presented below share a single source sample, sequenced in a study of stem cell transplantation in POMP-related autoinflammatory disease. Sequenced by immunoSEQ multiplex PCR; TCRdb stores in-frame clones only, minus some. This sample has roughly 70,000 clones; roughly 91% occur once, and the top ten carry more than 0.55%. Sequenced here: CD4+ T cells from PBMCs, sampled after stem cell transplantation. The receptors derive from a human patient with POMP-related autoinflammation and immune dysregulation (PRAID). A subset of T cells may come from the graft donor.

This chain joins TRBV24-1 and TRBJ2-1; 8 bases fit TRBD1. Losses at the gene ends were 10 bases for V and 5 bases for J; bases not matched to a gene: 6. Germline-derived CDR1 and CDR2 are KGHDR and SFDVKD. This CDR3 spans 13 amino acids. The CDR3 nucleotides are TGTGCCACGACTGACAGGGGCGACAATGAGCAGTTCTTC. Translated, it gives CATTDRGDNEQFF.

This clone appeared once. The DNA for the CDR3 is TGTGCCAGCAGTGAAGATCGGGACAGGGCTGGCTACACCTTC. This sequence encodes CASSEDRDRAGYTF. The rearrangement uses TRBV2 and TRBJ1-2, with 9 bases fitting TRBD1. The CDR3 covers 14 residues. Germline V gene lookup returns CDR1 SNHLY and CDR2 FYNNEI. The junction had 4 bases not matched to a gene; V was cut back by 1 base and J by 7 bases.

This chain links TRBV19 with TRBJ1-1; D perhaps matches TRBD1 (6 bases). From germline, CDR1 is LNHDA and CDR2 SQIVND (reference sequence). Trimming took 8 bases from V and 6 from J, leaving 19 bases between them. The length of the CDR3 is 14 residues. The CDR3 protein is CASAILQGRAEAFF. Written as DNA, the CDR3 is TGTGCCAGTGCCATTCTACAGGGCAGGGCTGAAGCTTTCTTT.

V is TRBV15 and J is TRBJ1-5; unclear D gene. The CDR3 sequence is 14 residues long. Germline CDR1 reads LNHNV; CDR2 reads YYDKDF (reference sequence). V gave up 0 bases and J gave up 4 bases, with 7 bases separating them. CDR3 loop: CATSRDIGNQPQHF. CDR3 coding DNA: TGTGCCACCAGCAGAGATATCGGGAATCAGCCCCAGCATTTT.

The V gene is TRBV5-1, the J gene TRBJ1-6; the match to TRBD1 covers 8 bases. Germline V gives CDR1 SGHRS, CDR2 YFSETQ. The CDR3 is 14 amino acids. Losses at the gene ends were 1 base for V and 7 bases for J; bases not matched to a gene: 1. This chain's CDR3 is CASSLRDRNSPLHF. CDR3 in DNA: TGCGCCAGCAGCTTGCGGGACAGGAATTCACCCCTCCACTTT.

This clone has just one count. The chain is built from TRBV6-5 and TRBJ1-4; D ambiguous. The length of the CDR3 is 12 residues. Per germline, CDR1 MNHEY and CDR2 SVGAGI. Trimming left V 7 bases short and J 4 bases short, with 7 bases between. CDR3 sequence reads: CASKGDNEKLFF. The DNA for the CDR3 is TGTGCCAGCAAGGGAGATAATGAAAAACTGTTTTTT.

Here the CDR3 DNA reads TGTGCCAGCAGTTTAGGCTGGCGGTACCACAATGAGCAGTTCTTC. Amino acids: CASSLGWRYHNEQFF. V gene TRBV28 combines with J gene TRBJ2-1; D not certain. Trimming left V 2 bases short and J 5 bases short, with 13 bases between. Germline V lookup: CDR1 MDHEN, CDR2 SYDVKM. The CDR3 length is 15 residues.

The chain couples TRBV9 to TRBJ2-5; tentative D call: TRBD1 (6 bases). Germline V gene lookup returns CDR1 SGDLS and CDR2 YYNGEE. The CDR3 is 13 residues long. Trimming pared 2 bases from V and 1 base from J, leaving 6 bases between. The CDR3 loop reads CASSVDSQETQYF. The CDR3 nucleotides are TGTGCCAGCAGCGTGGACAGCCAAGAGACCCAGTACTTC.

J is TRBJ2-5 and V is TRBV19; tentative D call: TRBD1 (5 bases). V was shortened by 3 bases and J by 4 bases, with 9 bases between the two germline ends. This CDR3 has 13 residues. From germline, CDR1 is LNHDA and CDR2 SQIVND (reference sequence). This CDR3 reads CASSINRIETQYF. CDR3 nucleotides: TGTGCCAGTAGTATCAACAGGATAGAGACCCAGTACTTC.

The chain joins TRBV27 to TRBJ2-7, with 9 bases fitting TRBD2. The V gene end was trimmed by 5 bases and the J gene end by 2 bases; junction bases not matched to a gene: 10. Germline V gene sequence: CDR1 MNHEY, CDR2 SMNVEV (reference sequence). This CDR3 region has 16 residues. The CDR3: CASSLQAGLATYEQYF. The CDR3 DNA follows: TGTGCCAGCAGTCTACAAGCGGGACTAGCTACCTACGAGCAGTACTTC.

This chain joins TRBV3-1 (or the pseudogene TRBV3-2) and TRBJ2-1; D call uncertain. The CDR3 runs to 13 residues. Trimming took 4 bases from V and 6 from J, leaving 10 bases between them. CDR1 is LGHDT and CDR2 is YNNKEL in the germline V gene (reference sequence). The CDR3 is CASSRGLLNEQFF. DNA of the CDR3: TGTGCCAGCAGCCGTGGGCTCCTCAATGAGCAGTTCTTC.

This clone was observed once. CDR3 nucleotide sequence: TGTGCCAGCAGCTCTCCCTTAAGGTTTAGGGAAAATGAGCAGTTCTTC. It specifies CASSSPLRFRENEQFF. This rearrangement joins TRBV5-4 to TRBJ2-1, with D unclear. CDR1 SGHNT and CDR2 YYREEE come from the germline V gene (reference sequence). V lost 3 bases and J lost 7, with 20 bases in between. CDR3 length: 16 amino acids.

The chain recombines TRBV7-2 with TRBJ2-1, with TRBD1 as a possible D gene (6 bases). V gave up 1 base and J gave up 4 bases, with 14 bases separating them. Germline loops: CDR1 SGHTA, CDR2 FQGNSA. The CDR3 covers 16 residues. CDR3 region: CASSLGDRPHYNEQFF. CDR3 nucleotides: TGTGCCAGCAGCTTAGGAGACAGGCCTCATTACAATGAGCAGTTCTTC.

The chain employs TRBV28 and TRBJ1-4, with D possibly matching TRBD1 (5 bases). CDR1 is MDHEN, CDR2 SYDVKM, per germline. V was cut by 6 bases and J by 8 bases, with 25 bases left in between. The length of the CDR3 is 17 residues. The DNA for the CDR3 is TGTGCCAGCAGCTTTCTCCACGCGGGGGAATTTTTGGAAAAACTGTTTTTT. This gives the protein CASSFLHAGEFLEKLFF. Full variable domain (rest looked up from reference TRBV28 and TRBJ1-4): DVKVTQSSRYLVKRTGEKVFLECVQDMDHENMFWYRQDPGLGLRLIYFSYDVKMKEKGDIPEGYSVSREKKERFSLILESASTNQTSMYLCASSFLHAGEFLEKLFFGSGTQLSVL.

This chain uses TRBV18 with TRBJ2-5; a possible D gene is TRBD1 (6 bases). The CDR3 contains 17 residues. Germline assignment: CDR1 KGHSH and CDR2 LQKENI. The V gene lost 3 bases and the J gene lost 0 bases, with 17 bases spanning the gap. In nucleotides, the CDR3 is TGTGCCAGCTCACCCCTGACAGGAACCCTATACCAAGAGACCCAGTACTTC. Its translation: CASSPLTGTLYQETQYF. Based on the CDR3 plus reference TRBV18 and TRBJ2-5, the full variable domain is NAGVMQNPRHLVRRRGQEARLRCSPMKGHSHVYWYRQLPEEGLKFMVYLQKENIIDESGMPKERFSAEFPKEGPSILRIQQVVRGDSAAYFCASSPLTGTLYQETQYFGPGTRLLVL.